The 11 T cell receptor beta chains in this list originate from one sample, sequenced in a study of blood T cell repertoires in COVID-19. Sequencing was performed with immunoSEQ multiplex PCR; in TCRdb, only in-frame clones are kept and a portion is missing. In the table there are 250,000 to 300,000 clones, 70% to 90% of which are singletons. The sample consisted of peripheral blood. Receptors were obtained from a man aged 18 to 29 with active or convalescent COVID-19.

The rearrangement uses TRBV6-5 and TRBJ1-4, with D possibly TRBD1 on 5 matching bases. The germline gives CDR1 MNHEY, CDR2 SVGAGI. The CDR3 runs 14 residues. Trimming pared 7 bases from V and 4 bases from J, leaving 13 bases between. The CDR3 DNA reads as TGTGCCAGCACGAAGGGGCCTCATAATGAAAAACTGTTTTTT. Amino acid sequence: CASTKGPHNEKLFF.

The V gene is TRBV28, the J gene TRBJ2-3; 10 nucleotides align to TRBD2. The CDR3 loop spans 16 amino acids. Per the germline V gene, CDR1 is MDHEN and CDR2 is SYDVKM. The J segment lost 1 base and the V segment lost 5 bases, leaving 6 bases of the junction unmatched. CDR3 sequence (DNA): TGTGCCAGCAGTACCCTCAGCGGGGGGGGCACAGATACGCAGTATTTT. Its translation is CASSTLSGGGTDTQYF.

The chain joins TRBV7-3 to TRBJ2-1, with D perhaps matching TRBD2 (5 bases). Germline V gives CDR1 SGHTA, CDR2 FQGTGA. The CDR3 has 14 amino acids. V was cut by 5 bases and J by 0 bases, with 8 bases left in between. Here the CDR3 reads CASSPGSSYNEQFF. The CDR3 bases are TGTGCCAGCAGCCCGGGGTCCTCCTACAATGAGCAGTTCTTC.

The chain joins TRBV11-3 to TRBJ2-1, with a weak D call TRBD1 (6 bases). This CDR3 spans 11 amino acids. Germline lookup yields CDR1 SGHNT and CDR2 YENEEA. Trimming pared 8 bases from V and 10 bases from J, leaving 12 bases between. CDR3 sequence reads: CASALGGEQFF. Written as DNA, the CDR3 is TGTGCCAGCGCTCTAGGGGGAGAGCAGTTCTTC.

CDR3 nucleotide sequence: TGTGCCAGCAGTGACGACCCGGGAGATACGCAGTATTTT. Translated: CASSDDPGDTQYF. The V call is TRBV6-4, the J call TRBJ2-3, with D unresolved. The CDR3 runs to 13 residues. Germline assignment: CDR1 MRHNA and CDR2 SNTAGT. Trimming pared 2 bases from V and 5 bases from J, leaving 8 bases between.

The chain carries TRBV7-9 and TRBJ1-1; D is ambiguous. V was cut by 5 bases and J by 6 bases, with 10 bases left in between. The CDR3 spans 12 residues. Germline V gene sequence: CDR1 SEHNR, CDR2 FQNEAQ (reference sequence). The CDR3, as DNA: TGTGCCAGCAGCCTGGGGAGCGCTGAAGCTTTCTTT. Protein: CASSLGSAEAFF.

This chain uses TRBV25-1 with TRBJ2-1, with 10 nucleotides matching TRBD2. The germline V gene encodes CDR1 MGHDK and CDR2 SYGVNS. Losses at the gene ends were 4 bases for V and 0 bases for J; bases not matched to a gene: 6. The CDR3 totals 17 residues. The CDR3 nucleotides are TGTGCCAGCAGTGGACTAGCGGGCGCTAGCTCCTACAATGAGCAGTTCTTC. Translated: CASSGLAGASSYNEQFF.

The sample holds one count of this clone. The rearrangement links TRBV30 to TRBJ1-5; TRBD1 aligns across 9 bases. The V and J ends lost 5 bases and 3 bases, in that order; junction bases with no gene match: 11. This CDR3 region has 16 residues. CDR1 is GTSNPN, CDR2 SVGIG, per germline (reference sequence). CDR3 amino acids: CAWRRTGTGNNQPQHF. Here the CDR3 DNA reads TGTGCCTGGCGTAGGACCGGGACAGGGAACAATCAGCCCCAGCATTTT.

The chain employs TRBV10-3 and TRBJ2-3, with D possibly matching TRBD2 (5 bases). CDR3 length equals 13 residues. Germline-derived CDR1 and CDR2 are ENHRY and SYGVKD. The germline V and J ends were trimmed by 6 bases and 2 bases, with 9 bases remaining between them. CDR3 sequence (DNA): TGTGCCATCAGGGTACTAGTCACAGATACGCAGTATTTT. Its protein is CAIRVLVTDTQYF.

The V gene is TRBV30, the J gene TRBJ2-7; TRBD2 matches at 8 bases. J was trimmed by 4 bases and V by 2 bases; bases with no gene match: 7. CDR3 length: 14 amino acids. Germline V gives CDR1 GTSNPN, CDR2 SVGIG (reference sequence). This CDR3 reads CAWSPGRGIYEQYF. The CDR3 bases are TGTGCCTGGAGTCCCGGGAGGGGGATTTACGAGCAGTACTTC. Supplemented by reference TRBV30 and TRBJ2-7, the full variable domain reads SQTIHQWPATLVQPVGSPLSLECTVEGTSNPNLYWYRQAAGRGLQLLFYSVGIGQISSEVPQNLSASRPQDRQFILSSKKLLLSDSGFYLCAWSPGRGIYEQYFGPGTRLTVT.

The genes are TRBV5-1 and TRBJ2-1; D unresolved. The germline gives CDR1 SGHRS, CDR2 YFSETQ. The CDR3 covers 15 residues. V was clipped by 1 base and J by 0 bases, with 8 bases between them. The CDR3 DNA reads as TGCGCCAGCAGCTTGAGCACGAGCTCCTACAATGAGCAGTTCTTC. Its protein product is CASSLSTSSYNEQFF.